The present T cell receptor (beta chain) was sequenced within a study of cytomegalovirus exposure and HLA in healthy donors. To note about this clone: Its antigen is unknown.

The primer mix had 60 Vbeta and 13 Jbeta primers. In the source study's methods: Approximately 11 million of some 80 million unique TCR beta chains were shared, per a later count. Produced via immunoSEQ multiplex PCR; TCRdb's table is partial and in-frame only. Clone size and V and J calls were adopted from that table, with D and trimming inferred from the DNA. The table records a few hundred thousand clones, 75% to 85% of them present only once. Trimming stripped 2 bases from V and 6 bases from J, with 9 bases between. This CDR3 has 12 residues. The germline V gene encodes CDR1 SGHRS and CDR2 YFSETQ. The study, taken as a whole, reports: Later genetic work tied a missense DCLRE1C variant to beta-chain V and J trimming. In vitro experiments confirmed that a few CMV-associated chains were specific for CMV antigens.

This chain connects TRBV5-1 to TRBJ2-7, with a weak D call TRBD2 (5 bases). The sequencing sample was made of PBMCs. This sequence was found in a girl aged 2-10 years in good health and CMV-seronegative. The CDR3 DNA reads TGCGCCAGCAGCTTCGGGGAGAGCGAGCAGTACTTC. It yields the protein CASSFGESEQYF. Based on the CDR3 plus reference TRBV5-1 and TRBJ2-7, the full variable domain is KAGVTQTPRYLIKTRGQQVTLSCSPISGHRSVSWYQQTPGQGLQFLFEYFSETQRNKGNFPGRFSGRQFSNSRSEMNVSTLELGDSALYLCASSFGESEQYFGPGTRLTVT.